The rows below give T cell receptor beta chains drawn from one sample of a study of long-term antiretroviral therapy in people with HIV. Assay used: immunoSEQ multiplex PCR; TCRdb lists only in-frame clones, some missing. The sample holds about 16,000 clones, approximately 84% seen once. Specimen: unsorted PBMCs, collected roughly 1.3 years before starting antiretroviral therapy. Receptors originate from a man aged 30-40 years with HIV. CDR3s include the opening cysteine and the closing phenylalanine or tryptophan. The D gene is left open where the match is weak. Not all rows give a size; the values are once, few, many and, for expanded clones, a class.

TGTGCCAGCAGCTTGGCCGGGACAGGGGCGTATGGCTACACCTTC CASSLAGTGAYGYTF few TRBD1 TRBV5-4 15 TRBJ1-2
TGTGCCAGCTCCCAGGGGGGCTACAATGAGCAGTTCTTC CASSQGGYNEQFF - - TRBV18 13 TRBJ2-1
TGCGCCAGCAGCCAAGATGAGACCGTGACAGCCTATGGCTACACCTTC CASSQDETVTAYGYTF - - TRBV4-3 16 TRBJ1-2
TGTGCCAGCAGTTGGGGAGGGGGGGCAAGCAATCAGCCCCAGCATTTT CASSWGGGASNQPQHF - - TRBV28 16 TRBJ1-5
TGTGCCAGCAGCCCCCCCGGGGGGAGATCCTACGAGCAGTACTTC CASSPPGGRSYEQYF - TRBD2 TRBV27 15 TRBJ2-7
TGTGCCAGCTCACGCCCCGGGTCGGGAGCTTACGAGCAGTACTTC CASSRPGSGAYEQYF - - TRBV18 15 TRBJ2-7
TGTGCCAGCAGCTCCGGACTAGCGGGGTCATGGGGGGAGCAGTTCTTC CASSSGLAGSWGEQFF - TRBD2 TRBV5-6 16 TRBJ2-1
TGCGCCAGCAGTGGACCGTCCTCTGGAAACACCATATATTTT CASSGPSSGNTIYF - - TRBV10-2 14 TRBJ1-3
TGTGCCAGCAGCGACCAGGGAACTGAAGCTTTCTTT CASSDQGTEAFF - - TRBV7-3 12 TRBJ1-1
TGTGCCAGCAGCTTCTCGGCAGGAGCCTACACCGGGGAGCTGTTTTTT CASSFSAGAYTGELFF - - TRBV7-9 16 TRBJ2-2